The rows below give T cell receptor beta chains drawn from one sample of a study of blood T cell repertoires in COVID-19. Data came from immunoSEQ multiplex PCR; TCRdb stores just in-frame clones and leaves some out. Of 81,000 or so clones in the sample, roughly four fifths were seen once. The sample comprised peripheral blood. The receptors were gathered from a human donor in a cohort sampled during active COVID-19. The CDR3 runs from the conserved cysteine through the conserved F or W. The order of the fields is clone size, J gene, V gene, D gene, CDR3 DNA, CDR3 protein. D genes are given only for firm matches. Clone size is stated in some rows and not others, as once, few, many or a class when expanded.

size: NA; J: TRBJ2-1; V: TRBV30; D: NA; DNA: TGTGCCTGGAGGAAAGCTACTACCGGGGGCTCCTACAATGAGCAGTTCTTC; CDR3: CAWRKATTGGSYNEQFF
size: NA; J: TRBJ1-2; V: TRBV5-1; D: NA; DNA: TGCGCCAGCAGGAGGGAACGTAACTATGGCTACACCTTC; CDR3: CASRRERNYGYTF
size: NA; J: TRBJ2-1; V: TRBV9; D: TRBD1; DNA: TGTGCCAGCAGCCCTCGGACAGGCCCCAATGAGCAGTTCTTC; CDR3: CASSPRTGPNEQFF
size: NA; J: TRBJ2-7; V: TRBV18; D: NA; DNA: TGTGCCAGCTCACCAAATGTTGAGTCCTACGAGCAGTACTTC; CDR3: CASSPNVESYEQYF
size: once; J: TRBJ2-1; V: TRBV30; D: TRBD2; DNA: TGTGCCTGGAGTACTGGACTAGCGGGGTATTTCAATGAGCAGTTCTTC; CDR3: CAWSTGLAGYFNEQFF
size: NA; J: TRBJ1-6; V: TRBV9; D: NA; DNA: TGTGCCAGCAGCGTGGACAGCCGCTATAATTCACCCCTCCACTTT; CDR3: CASSVDSRYNSPLHF
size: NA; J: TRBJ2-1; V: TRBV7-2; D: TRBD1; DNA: TGTGCCAGCAGCTTAGGAGGGGGCCCCTACAATGAGCAGTTCTTC; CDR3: CASSLGGGPYNEQFF
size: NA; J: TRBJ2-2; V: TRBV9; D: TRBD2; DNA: TGTGCCAGCAGCCCCGGCTTGGCGCTAGCGGGGGGCACCGGGGAGCTGTTTTTT; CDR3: CASSPGLALAGGTGELFF
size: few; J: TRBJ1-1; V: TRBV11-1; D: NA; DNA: TGTGCCAGCAGCTTAGCAGGGGAGGGGACTGAAGCTTTCTTT; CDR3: CASSLAGEGTEAFF
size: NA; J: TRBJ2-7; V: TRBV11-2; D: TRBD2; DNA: TGTGCCAGCACCTTGACTAGCGGGGGGCACGAGCAGTACTTC; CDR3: CASTLTSGGHEQYF
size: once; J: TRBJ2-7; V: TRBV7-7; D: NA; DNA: TGTGCTAGCAGCTCGGACTTGGGGGGCGAGCAGTACTTC; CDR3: CASSSDLGGEQYF
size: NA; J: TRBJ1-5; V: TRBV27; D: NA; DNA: TGTGCCAGCAGTGGAGGGAGAGGACAGCCCCAGCATTTT; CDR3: CASSGGRGQPQHF
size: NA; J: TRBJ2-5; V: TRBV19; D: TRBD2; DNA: TGTGCCAGTAGTGTTACCGGGACTACCAAAGAGACCCAGTACTTC; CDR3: CASSVTGTTKETQYF
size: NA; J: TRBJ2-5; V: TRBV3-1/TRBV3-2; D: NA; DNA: TGTGCCAGCAGCCAAGGAGGGCCTGGGGAAGAGACCCAGTACTTC; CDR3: CASSQGGPGEETQYF
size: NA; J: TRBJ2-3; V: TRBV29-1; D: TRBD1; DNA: TGCAGCTTCTGCGGGACAGGGAGGAGCACAGATACGCAGTATTTT; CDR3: CSFCGTGRSTDTQYF
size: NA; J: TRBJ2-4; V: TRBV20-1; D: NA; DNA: TGCAGTACTGAAACTCCGGACATTCAGTACTTC; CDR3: CSTETPDIQYF
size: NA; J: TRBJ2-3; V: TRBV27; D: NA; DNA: TGTGCCAGCAGTTTTCGGCAGGGGTTCACAGATACGCAGTATTTT; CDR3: CASSFRQGFTDTQYF
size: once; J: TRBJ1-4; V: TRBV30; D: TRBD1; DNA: TGTGCCTGGAGTACTTACAGGGGGCTTGGGGAAAAACTGTTTTTT; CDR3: CAWSTYRGLGEKLFF
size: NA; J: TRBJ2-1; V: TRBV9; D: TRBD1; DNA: TGTGCCAGCAGCCCTCCCACCGGGACAGCCTCCTACAATGAGCAGTTCTTC; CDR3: CASSPPTGTASYNEQFF
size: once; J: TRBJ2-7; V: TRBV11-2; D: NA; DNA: TGTGCCAGCAGCTTAGATGGCCCTCGCACCTACGAGCAGTACTTC; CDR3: CASSLDGPRTYEQYF
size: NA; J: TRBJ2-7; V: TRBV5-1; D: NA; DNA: TGCGCCAGCAGCTTGGTCGGGACAAACTACGAGCAGTACTTC; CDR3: CASSLVGTNYEQYF
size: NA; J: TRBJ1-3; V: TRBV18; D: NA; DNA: TGTGCCAGCTCACCACCATTGTCGGCTCGTAGCTTCTCTGGAAACACCATATATTTT; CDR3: CASSPPLSARSFSGNTIYF
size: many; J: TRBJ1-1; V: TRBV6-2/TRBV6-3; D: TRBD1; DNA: TGTGCCAGCAGCCTTACGGGACAGGTGAACACTGAAGCTTTCTTT; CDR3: CASSLTGQVNTEAFF
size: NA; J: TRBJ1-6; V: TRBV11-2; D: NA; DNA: TGTGCCAGCAGCTCGTACAGTTCCTATAATTCACCCCTCCACTTT; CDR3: CASSSYSSYNSPLHF
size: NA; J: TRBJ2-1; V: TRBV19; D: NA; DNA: TGTGCCAGCCGGGCTAGGGGTAAGGGCAATGAGCAGTTCTTC; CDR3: CASRARGKGNEQFF
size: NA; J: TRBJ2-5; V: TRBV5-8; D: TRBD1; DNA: TGTGCCAGCAGCGAAGGGACAGGCTACCAAGAGACCCAGTACTTC; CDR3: CASSEGTGYQETQYF
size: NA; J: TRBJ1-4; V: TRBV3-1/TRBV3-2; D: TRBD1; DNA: TGTGCCAGCAGCCGTACAGGGGGTTTTTATGAAAAACTGTTTTTT; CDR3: CASSRTGGFYEKLFF
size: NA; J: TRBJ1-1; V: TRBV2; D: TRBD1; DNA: TGTGCCAGCAGTGAAAATCCCCAGGGGGTTTACACTGAAGCTTTCTTT; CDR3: CASSENPQGVYTEAFF
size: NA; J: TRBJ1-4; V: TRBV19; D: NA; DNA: TGTGCCAGTAGTTCGGCGGGTTATGAAAAACTGTTTTTT; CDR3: CASSSAGYEKLFF
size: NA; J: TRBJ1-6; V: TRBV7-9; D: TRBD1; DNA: TGTGCCAGCAGCTTATCTACCGGGACAGGGGGTGGATCACCCCTCCACTTT; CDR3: CASSLSTGTGGGSPLHF
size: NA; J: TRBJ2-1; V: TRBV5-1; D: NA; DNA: TGCGCCAGCAGCTTGCACACAGGGTTCGTCAATGAGCAGTTCTTC; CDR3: CASSLHTGFVNEQFF
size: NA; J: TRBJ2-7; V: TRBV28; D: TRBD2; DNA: TGTGCCAGCAACCGGGGGGGCGCGACCTACGAGCAGTACTTC; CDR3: CASNRGGATYEQYF
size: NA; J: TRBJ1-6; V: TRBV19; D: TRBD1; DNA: TGTGCCAGTAGCGGCGGGACAGGGGTATCACCCCTCCACTTT; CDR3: CASSGGTGVSPLHF
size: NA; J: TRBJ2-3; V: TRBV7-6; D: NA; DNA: TGTGCCAGCAGCCCTGTGGGGCCAGATACGCAGTATTTT; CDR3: CASSPVGPDTQYF
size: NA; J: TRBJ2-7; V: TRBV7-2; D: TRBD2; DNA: TGTGCCAGCAGCATTTATCATAGCAGACTAGCGGGGACCTACGAGCAGTACTTC; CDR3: CASSIYHSRLAGTYEQYF
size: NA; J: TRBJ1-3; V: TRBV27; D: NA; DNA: TGTGCCAGCAGTGCAGGGCACATTGGAAACACCATATATTTT; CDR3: CASSAGHIGNTIYF
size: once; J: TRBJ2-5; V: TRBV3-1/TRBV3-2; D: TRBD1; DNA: TGTGCCAGCAGCCAGCGGACAGGGGGACAAGAGACCCAGTACTTC; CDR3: CASSQRTGGQETQYF
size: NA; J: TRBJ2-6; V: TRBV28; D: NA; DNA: TGTGCCAGCAGTTTTTCCTATTGGGGCGCCGGGGCCAACGTCCTGACTTTC; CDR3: CASSFSYWGAGANVLTF
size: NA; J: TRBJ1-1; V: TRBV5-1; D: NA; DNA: TGCGCCAGCAGCTTGGCCGGGGGGAGCACTGAAGCTTTCTTT; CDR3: CASSLAGGSTEAFF
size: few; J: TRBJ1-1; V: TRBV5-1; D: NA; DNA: TGCGCCAGCAGCTTGGTAACAGCGAACACTGAAGCTTTCTTT; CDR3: CASSLVTANTEAFF
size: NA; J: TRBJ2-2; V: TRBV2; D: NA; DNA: TGTGCCAGCAGGGAGGCGGCAGCGAACACCGGGGAGCTGTTTTTT; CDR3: CASREAAANTGELFF
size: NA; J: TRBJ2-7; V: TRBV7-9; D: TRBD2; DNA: TGTGCCAGCAGCTTAATCGCCAGGGAGGGCTCCTACGAGCAGTACTTC; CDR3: CASSLIAREGSYEQYF
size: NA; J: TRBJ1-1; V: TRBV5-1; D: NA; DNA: TGCGCCAGCAGCCTACGGACTCGAAGGAACACTGAAGCTTTCTTT; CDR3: CASSLRTRRNTEAFF
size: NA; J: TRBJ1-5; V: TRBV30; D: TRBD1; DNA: TGTGCCTGGAGTGCTGTCGGTCAGGGGGGAGGTCAGCCCCAGCATTTT; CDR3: CAWSAVGQGGGQPQHF